A single T cell receptor (beta chain) is shown here with its context. Its target is not known. The germline V gene encodes CDR1 LNHDA and CDR2 SQIVND (reference sequence). The CDR3 length is 14 residues. Trimming took off 5 bases at V and 3 bases at J, with 13 bases between the two ends. Deep-level running was used for the assay. Authors' data handling: ImmunoSEQ gave junction-only sequences without quality scores, so filtering differed. The method was immunoSEQ multiplex PCR; TCRdb's version includes in-frame clones alone and lacks a portion of them. V and J calls and clone size are those listed in that table; D and trimming were worked out from the DNA. The sample has about 520,000 clones; 81% are singletons. The sample is drawn from a study of shared clonotypes between healthy human individuals. Study conclusions and caveats: There were few donors, and this limited the genetic and exposure-history diversity represented.

The sample consisted of PBMCs. This TCR was sampled from a woman aged 40 to 50 in good health. Some clones in this sample may be carry-over from other donors' samples. The gene calls are TRBV19 and TRBJ1-1; tentative D call: TRBD1 (5 bases). The CDR3 protein is CASSALGVDTEAFF. CDR3 bases: TGTGCCAGTAGTGCCTTAGGGGTAGACACTGAAGCTTTCTTT.